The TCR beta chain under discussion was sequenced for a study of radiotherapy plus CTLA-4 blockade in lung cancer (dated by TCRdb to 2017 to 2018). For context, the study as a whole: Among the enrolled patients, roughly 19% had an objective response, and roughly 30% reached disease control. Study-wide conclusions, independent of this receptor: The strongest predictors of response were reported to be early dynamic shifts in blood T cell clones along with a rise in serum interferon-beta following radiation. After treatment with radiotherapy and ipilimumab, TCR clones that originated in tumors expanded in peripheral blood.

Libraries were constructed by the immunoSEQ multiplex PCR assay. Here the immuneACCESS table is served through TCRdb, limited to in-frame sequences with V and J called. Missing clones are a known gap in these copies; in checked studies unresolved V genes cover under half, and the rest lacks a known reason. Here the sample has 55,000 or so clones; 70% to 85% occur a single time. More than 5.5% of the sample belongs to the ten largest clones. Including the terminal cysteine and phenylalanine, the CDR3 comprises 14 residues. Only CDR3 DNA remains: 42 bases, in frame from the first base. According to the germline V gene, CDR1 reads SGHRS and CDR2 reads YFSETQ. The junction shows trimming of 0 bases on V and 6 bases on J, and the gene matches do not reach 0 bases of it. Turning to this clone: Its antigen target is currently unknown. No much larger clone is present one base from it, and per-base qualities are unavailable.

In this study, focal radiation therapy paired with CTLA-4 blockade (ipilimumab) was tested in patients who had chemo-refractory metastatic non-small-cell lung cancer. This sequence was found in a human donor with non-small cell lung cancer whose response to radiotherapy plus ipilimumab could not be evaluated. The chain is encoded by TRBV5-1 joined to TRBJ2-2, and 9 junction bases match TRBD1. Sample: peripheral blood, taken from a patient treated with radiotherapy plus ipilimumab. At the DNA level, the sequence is TGCGCCAGCAGCTTGGGACAGGGGGCCGGGGAGCTGTTTTTT. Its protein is CASSLGQGAGELFF.